The 20 T cell receptor beta chains below all came from one sample that was sequenced in a study of multiple sclerosis patients with progressive multifocal leukoencephalopathy. Time point denoted: time of PML onset. Some clones are missing from TCRdb's copy, which holds only in-frame ones; the method was immunoSEQ multiplex PCR. Among 30,000 or so clones listed, roughly 90% were seen once. The material was PBMCs, obtained from a patient treated with natalizumab. Receptors were obtained from a woman aged 40 to 49 with progressive multifocal leukoencephalopathy.

V usage is TRBV28 and J usage is TRBJ2-7, with 8 bases lining up with TRBD1. The CDR3 spans 18 residues. With 5 bases clipped from V and 4 bases from J, the junction kept 19 bases outside the gene matches. From germline, CDR1 is MDHEN and CDR2 SYDVKM. CDR3 coding DNA: TGTGCCAGCAGTCTTGGGACAGGCAGAAGACGCCCACCTTACGAGCAGTACTTC. Translating it yields CASSLGTGRRRPPYEQYF.

J is TRBJ1-1 and V is TRBV7-9; D is possibly TRBD1 (5 bases). The V end was cut by 1 base, the J end by 6 bases, with 6 bases between. CDR1 and CDR2 (germline): SEHNR, FQNEAQ (reference sequence). CDR3 size: 12 residues. CDR3 loop: CASSLGGPEAFF. CDR3 nucleotide sequence: TGTGCCAGCAGCTTAGGGGGACCTGAAGCTTTCTTT. Full variable domain (remainder filled in from reference TRBV7-9 and TRBJ1-1): DTGVSQNPRHKITKRGQNVTFRCDPISEHNRLYWYRQTLGQGPEFLTYFQNEAQLEKSRLLSDRFSAERPKGSFSTLEIQRTEQGDSAMYLCASSLGGPEAFFGQGTRLTVV.

V gene TRBV6-5 combines with J gene TRBJ2-1; unclear D gene. Germline V gene data show CDR1 as MNHEY and CDR2 as SVGAGI. V was shortened by 2 bases and J by 0 bases, with 11 bases between the two germline ends. The CDR3 extends over 16 amino acids. This CDR3 is CASSYVPQSSYNEQFF. The CDR3 bases are TGTGCCAGCAGTTACGTTCCCCAAAGCTCCTACAATGAGCAGTTCTTC.

This chain joins TRBV10-3 and TRBJ2-3; D is perhaps TRBD2 (6 bases). Trimming stripped 6 bases from V and 0 bases from J, with 13 bases between. Germline loops: CDR1 ENHRY, CDR2 SYGVKD. This CDR3 is built from 15 residues. The CDR3: CAIREGTASTDTQYF. The CDR3 nucleotides are TGTGCCATCAGAGAAGGGACTGCTAGCACAGATACGCAGTATTTT.

Only one count was recorded for this clone. The CDR3 DNA follows: TGTGCCAGAAGCGCGGGAGATACGCAGTATTTT. Amino acid sequence: CARSAGDTQYF. J is TRBJ2-3 and V is TRBV30; a possible D gene is TRBD2 (5 bases). V lost 8 bases and J lost 5, with 11 bases in between. The V gene's germline CDR1 is GTSNPN and CDR2 SVGIG (reference sequence). This CDR3 spans 11 amino acids.

The chain links TRBV5-6 to TRBJ1-1; TRBD1 matches at 9 bases. Trimming removed 4 bases from V and 4 bases from J; junction bases left unmatched: 5. Germline CDR1 SGHDT, CDR2 YYEEEE. There are 14 residues in the CDR3. The CDR3 DNA follows: TGTGCCAGCAGCCTCCGGGACAGGGTCACTGAAGCTTTCTTT. Translation gives CASSLRDRVTEAFF.

V usage is TRBV11-2 and J usage is TRBJ2-5; 7 nucleotides line up with TRBD1. With the DNA end fitting TRBJ2-7 better, the J assignment may be wrong. Germline loops: CDR1 SGHAT, CDR2 FQNNGV. The CDR3 is made up of 15 amino acids. In nucleotides, the CDR3 is TGTGCCAGCAGCTTTGGGCAGGGGGTCTCCTACGAGCAGTACTTC. It translates to CASSFGQGVSYEQYF.

This clone was seen only a few times. V is TRBV18 and J is TRBJ2-2; D is uncertain. The germline V and J ends were trimmed by 5 bases and 1 base, with 5 bases remaining between them. Germline V gene data show CDR1 as KGHSH and CDR2 as LQKENI. This CDR3 comprises 13 residues. CDR3 in amino acids: CASSTGNTGELFF. CDR3 bases: TGTGCCAGCTCAACGGGGAACACCGGGGAGCTGTTTTTT.

This chain links TRBV6-5 with TRBJ2-3; D may be TRBD1 (6 bases). This CDR3 comprises 15 residues. V was shortened by 0 bases and J by 5 bases, with 12 bases between the two germline ends. Per germline, CDR1 MNHEY and CDR2 SVGAGI. Here the CDR3 reads CASSYSAGVQDTQYF. In DNA form, the CDR3 reads TGTGCCAGCAGTTACTCGGCAGGGGTTCAAGATACGCAGTATTTT.

V usage is TRBV28 and J usage is TRBJ1-5; D gene uncertain. The CDR3 runs 12 residues. Germline V lookup: CDR1 MDHEN, CDR2 SYDVKM. V lost 7 bases and J lost 4, with 8 bases in between. The CDR3 spells CASTSGNQPQHF. CDR3 in DNA: TGTGCCAGCACCAGTGGTAATCAGCCCCAGCATTTT.

This clone was counted a single time. The chain is built from TRBV7-8 and TRBJ2-7; D is uncertain. This CDR3 has 18 residues. Trimming shortened V by 4 bases and J by 1 base, and 23 bases separated the two germline ends. In germline, CDR1 is SGHVS, CDR2 FQNEAQ. Written as DNA, the CDR3 is TGTGCCAGCAGCTCTTACTCCCGCGGACGGATAACTTCCTACGAGCAGTACTTC. Translating gives CASSSYSRGRITSYEQYF.

DNA of the CDR3: TGCGCCACCCATCCCGGGACTAGGACCGGGGAGCTGTTTTTT. As protein: CATHPGTRTGELFF. The gene calls are TRBV5-1 and TRBJ2-2; 8 bases are shared with TRBD2. This CDR3 is built from 14 residues. Germline lookup yields CDR1 SGHRS and CDR2 YFSETQ. V lost 9 bases and J lost 5; bases outside the gene matches: 9.

The chain combines TRBV28 with TRBJ1-2; TRBD1 aligns across 8 bases. The CDR3 contains 13 residues. Germline V gives CDR1 MDHEN, CDR2 SYDVKM. Trimming removed 5 bases from V and 6 bases from J; junction bases left unmatched: 5. The CDR3 coding sequence is TGTGCCAGCAGTGTGGGACAGGATGATGGCTACACCTTC. This codes for CASSVGQDDGYTF.

V gene TRBV6-1 combines with J gene TRBJ2-2; 8 bases agree with TRBD1. Per germline, CDR1 MNHNS and CDR2 SASEGT. The V gene end was trimmed by 4 bases and the J gene end by 9 bases; junction bases not matched to a gene: 7. The CDR3 is made up of 14 amino acids. The CDR3: CASSGSQGARELFF. CDR3 DNA: TGTGCCAGCAGTGGGAGTCAGGGGGCGAGGGAGCTGTTTTTT.

The chain links TRBV29-1 to TRBJ2-7; 7 positions agree with TRBD2. Germline V gene data show CDR1 as SQVTM and CDR2 as ANQGSEA. This CDR3 contains 13 residues. V dropped 0 bases and J dropped 7; count of bases not matched to a gene: 6. This CDR3 is CSVEDREAREQYF. The CDR3 coding sequence is TGCAGCGTTGAAGACCGGGAGGCCCGGGAGCAGTACTTC.

The V and J genes are TRBV4-1 and TRBJ2-2; no clear D gene. Germline loops: CDR1 MGHRA, CDR2 YSYEKL. V was clipped by 6 bases and J by 5 bases, with 25 bases between them. The CDR3 extends over 18 amino acids. The CDR3 region has the DNA TGCGCCAGCAGTCGATATTCCCTGACTGGCATTGAGACCGGGGAGCTGTTTTTT. It specifies CASSRYSLTGIETGELFF.

V gene TRBV19 combines with J gene TRBJ1-5; the D is unclear. There are 17 residues in the CDR3. V was cut by 7 bases and J by 2 bases, with 21 bases left in between. Germline CDR1 and CDR2: LNHDA and SQIVND (reference sequence). CDR3 region: CASTPPGLTIGNQPQHF. The CDR3, as DNA: TGTGCCAGTACCCCCCCGGGTTTGACAATAGGCAATCAGCCCCAGCATTTT.

This clone was picked up one time. The genes are TRBV2 and TRBJ2-1; no definite D call. CDR1 is SNHLY, CDR2 FYNNEI, per germline. The CDR3 spans 13 residues. Trimming pared 7 bases from V and 2 bases from J, leaving 9 bases between. Written as DNA, the CDR3 is TGTGCCAGCAAGACGGCTACCTACAATGAGCAGTTCTTC. Residues: CASKTATYNEQFF.

The V gene is TRBV4-2, the J gene TRBJ2-5, with 14 bases fitting TRBD2. The germline V gene encodes CDR1 LGHNA and CDR2 YNFKEQ. The V segment lost 2 bases and the J segment 5 bases; nucleotides outside the gene matches: 7. There are 17 residues in the CDR3. CDR3 DNA sequence: TGTGCCAGCAGCCAAAGGACTAGCGGGGGGCCCGGGGAGACCCAGTACTTC. It translates to CASSQRTSGGPGETQYF.

The V call is TRBV6-1, the J call TRBJ1-5; a possible D gene is TRBD1 (5 bases). V lost 4 bases, J lost 0 bases, and 7 bases lay in between. The CDR3 consists of 14 residues. Per germline, CDR1 MNHNS and CDR2 SASEGT. DNA for the CDR3: TGTGCCAGCAGTGGACAGATTAGCAATCAGCCCCAGCATTTT. Translated: CASSGQISNQPQHF.